This section outlines one T cell receptor (beta chain) sequence together with its context. Its target is unknown. These data originate in a study of OX40 agonist ivuxolimab in advanced cancers. Study-level points and caveats: Among the lowest peripheral clonal expansion occurred in 0.1-3.0 mg/kg partial responders. Also showing low normalized T-cell clonal expansion were some of the nonresponders.

Trimming removed 1 base from V and 0 bases from J, with 13 bases in between. Germline assignment: CDR1 SEHNR and CDR2 FQNEAQ (reference sequence). The CDR3 loop spans 17 amino acids. The method was immunoSEQ multiplex PCR; TCRdb's version includes in-frame clones alone and lacks a portion of them. The sample lists around 68,000 clones, roughly 90% occurring once. The source material was CD4+ or CD8+ T cells sorted from blood, sampled in a trial of the OX40 agonist ivuxolimab. The V call is TRBV7-9, the J call TRBJ2-1, with a weak D call TRBD2 (6 bases). The receptor was isolated from an adult with an advanced solid tumor such as melanoma, head and neck, liver or kidney cancer. The CDR3 sequence is CASSLGGAGSSYNEQFF. The CDR3 DNA sequence: TGTGCCAGCAGCTTAGGAGGGGCCGGGAGCTCCTACAATGAGCAGTTCTTC.